The 24 T cell receptor beta chains below all came from one sample that was sequenced in a study of blood T cell repertoires in COVID-19. Here immunoSEQ multiplex PCR was the method, and the copy in TCRdb shows in-frame clones only, minus some. The sample consists of 400,000 or so clones, around nine tenths of them appearing once. The sequencing input was peripheral blood. Receptor source: a human donor in a cohort sampled during active COVID-19.

The J gene is TRBJ2-7, the V gene TRBV7-8; 10 bases are shared with TRBD1. The CDR3 is made up of 15 amino acids. The V gene end was trimmed by 4 bases and the J gene end by 2 bases; junction bases not matched to a gene: 5. The germline CDR1 and CDR2 sequences are SGHVS and FQNEAQ. This chain's CDR3 is CASSYYGQGAYEQYF. The CDR3 DNA sequence: TGTGCCAGCAGCTATTACGGACAGGGGGCCTACGAGCAGTACTTC.

The rearrangement joins TRBV3-1 (or the pseudogene TRBV3-2) to TRBJ1-1; the match to TRBD1 covers 9 bases. J was trimmed by 6 bases and V by 5 bases; bases with no gene match: 4. Germline V gives CDR1 LGHDT, CDR2 YNNKEL (reference sequence). The CDR3 spans 13 residues. Written as DNA, the CDR3 is TGTGCCAGCAGCTTAAGACAGGGGGCTGAAGCTTTCTTT. Its translation: CASSLRQGAEAFF.

This chain connects TRBV27 to TRBJ2-3; tentatively, D is TRBD1 (5 bases). This CDR3 contains 15 residues. Germline lookup yields CDR1 MNHEY and CDR2 SMNVEV (reference sequence). The ends were cut back, 6 bases at V and 2 bases at J, with 15 bases in the middle. CDR3 in DNA: TGTGCCAGCAGCCCCACATCGACAGACACAGATACGCAGTATTTT. Amino acids: CASSPTSTDTDTQYF.

In its sample, this clone was seen once. This chain connects TRBV5-1 to TRBJ2-7; 11 nucleotides line up with TRBD1. Germline V lookup: CDR1 SGHRS, CDR2 YFSETQ. This CDR3 is 14 amino acids long. The J segment lost 3 bases and the V segment lost 4 bases, leaving 3 bases of the junction unmatched. The CDR3 spells CASSGGQGDYEQYF. The CDR3 coding sequence is TGCGCCAGCAGCGGGGGACAGGGGGACTACGAGCAGTACTTC.

This clone was counted only a few times. This rearrangement joins TRBV19 to TRBJ1-5, with 7 positions matching TRBD1. Germline lookup yields CDR1 LNHDA and CDR2 SQIVND (reference sequence). The CDR3 spans 15 residues. The V gene end was trimmed by 7 bases and the J gene end by 2 bases; junction bases not matched to a gene: 8. The CDR3 DNA reads as TGTGCCAGTACGGGGGGGCAGGGGGGCAATCAGCCCCAGCATTTT. Translating it yields CASTGGQGGNQPQHF.

The CDR3 region has the DNA TGCGCCAGCAGCCAAGGGGGACTTCCGTCCGGGGCAGCAAACATTCAGTACTTC. Protein: CASSQGGLPSGAANIQYF. The chain couples TRBV4-1 to TRBJ2-4, with D perhaps matching TRBD2 (6 bases). Germline V lookup: CDR1 MGHRA, CDR2 YSYEKL. This CDR3 has 18 residues. V dropped 1 base and J dropped 6 bases, with 22 bases sitting between them.

This chain links TRBV29-1 with TRBJ2-1; the match to TRBD2 covers 10 bases. This CDR3 region has 12 residues. Germline-derived CDR1 and CDR2 are SQVTM and ANQGSEA. J was trimmed by 8 bases and V by 7 bases; bases with no gene match: 5. CDR3 nucleotides: TGCAGCGGTACTAGCGGGATTGATGAGCAGTTCTTC. Residues: CSGTSGIDEQFF.

This chain joins TRBV6-5 and TRBJ1-2; 8 bases align to TRBD1. Trimming at V came to 0 bases and at J to 4 bases, leaving 4 bases not matched to a gene. This CDR3 spans 15 amino acids. From germline, CDR1 is MNHEY and CDR2 SVGAGI. The CDR3 DNA is TGTGCCAGCAGTTACTCCCAGGGGGCCGGCTATGGCTACACCTTC. Its translation is CASSYSQGAGYGYTF.

J is TRBJ1-2 and V is TRBV29-1; D remains ambiguous. The germline V gene encodes CDR1 SQVTM and CDR2 ANQGSEA. The CDR3 spans 14 residues. Trimming left V 2 bases short and J 6 bases short, with 16 bases between. The CDR3 spells CSVELVPGLNGYTF. The CDR3 bases are TGCAGCGTTGAACTGGTCCCGGGTTTGAATGGCTACACCTTC. The whole variable domain, remainder taken from reference TRBV29-1 and TRBJ1-2, is SAVISQKPSRDICQRGTSLTIQCQVDSQVTMMFWYRQQPGQSLTLIATANQGSEATYESGFVIDKFPISRPNLTFSTLTVSNMSPEDSSIYLCSVELVPGLNGYTFGSGTRLTVV.

The rearrangement links TRBV6-5 to TRBJ1-6, with 10 bases matching TRBD1. The CDR3 consists of 14 residues. V gave up 6 bases and J gave up 13 bases; unmatched junction bases: 9. Germline V gene lookup returns CDR1 MNHEY and CDR2 SVGAGI. Written as DNA, the CDR3 is TGTGCCAGCAGCGCCGGGACAGGGGTTGTTCCCCTCCACTTT. Translation gives CASSAGTGVVPLHF.

The V and J genes are TRBV4-1 and TRBJ2-3; 7 bases match TRBD2. Germline trimming cut 0 bases from V and 3 bases from J; bases unmatched to any gene: 9. The CDR3 length is 17 residues. The V gene's germline CDR1 is MGHRA and CDR2 YSYEKL. CDR3 sequence: CASSQDFPAGVTDTQYF. In DNA form, the CDR3 reads TGCGCCAGCAGCCAAGATTTTCCGGCGGGGGTAACAGATACGCAGTATTTT.

This chain connects TRBV30 to TRBJ2-1, with 9 bases matching TRBD1. This CDR3 spans 14 amino acids. The V gene end was trimmed by 4 bases and the J gene end by 8 bases; junction bases not matched to a gene: 9. CDR1 is GTSNPN and CDR2 is SVGIG in the germline V gene (reference sequence). The CDR3 sequence is CAWNPGQGADEQFF. The CDR3 nucleotides are TGTGCCTGGAACCCGGGACAGGGTGCAGATGAGCAGTTCTTC.

The chain has TRBV3-1 (or the pseudogene TRBV3-2) and TRBJ2-3; 13 bases map to TRBD2. Germline CDR1 LGHDT, CDR2 YNNKEL (reference sequence). The V gene end was trimmed by 4 bases and the J gene end by 0 bases; junction bases not matched to a gene: 4. This CDR3 region has 17 residues. Here the CDR3 reads CASSPGLAGTSTDTQYF. The DNA for the CDR3 is TGTGCCAGCAGCCCGGGACTAGCGGGAACTAGCACAGATACGCAGTATTTT.

Worth noting for this clone: This CDR3 is also generated by other DNA sequences in the sample. V is TRBV12-3 or TRBV12-4 and J is TRBJ1-2; no firm D call. V lost 4 bases, J lost 3 bases, and 3 bases lay in between. This CDR3 is 11 amino acids long. Here the CDR3 DNA reads TGTGCCAGCAGTTCGGACTATGGCTACACCTTC. Amino acid sequence: CASSSDYGYTF.

The chain carries TRBV10-3 and TRBJ2-4; D is possibly TRBD2 (6 bases). The CDR3 loop spans 16 amino acids. V was pared by 3 bases and J by 9 bases, with 21 bases between. The germline CDR1 and CDR2 sequences are ENHRY and SYGVKD. CDR3 DNA: TGTGCCATCAGTGACCCCCTCAGGGACTCAGGCACCATTCAGTACTTC. Translating it yields CAISDPLRDSGTIQYF.

The V gene is TRBV28, the J gene TRBJ2-1; 12 bases line up with TRBD2. Germline values: CDR1 MDHEN, CDR2 SYDVKM. V lost 6 bases, J lost 13 bases, and 16 bases stayed unmatched. The CDR3 spans 16 residues. The CDR3 DNA is TGTGCCAGCAGCGAAAGCCTAGCGGGAGGGCTAATTGATCAGTTCTTC. This gives the protein CASSESLAGGLIDQFF.

This clone has a single count. The chain has TRBV30 and TRBJ1-5; D perhaps matches TRBD1 (5 bases). CDR3 length: 17 residues. Looked up from germline, CDR1 is GTSNPN and CDR2 is SVGIG (reference sequence). V was clipped by 2 bases and J by 7 bases, with 24 bases between them. CDR3 nucleotide sequence: TGTGCCTGGAGTCGTGGCCTTCGGACGGGGGTTAGGCAGCCCCAGCATTTT. This gives the protein CAWSRGLRTGVRQPQHF.

The J gene is TRBJ2-2, the V gene TRBV4-1; perhaps TRBD2 as D (6 bases). CDR1 and CDR2 from the germline V gene are MGHRA and YSYEKL. The CDR3 covers 19 residues. Trimming shortened V by 4 bases and J by 7 bases, and 28 bases separated the two germline ends. The CDR3 region is CASSLLAASLPGFGGELFF. The CDR3 DNA reads TGCGCCAGCAGCCTTTTAGCGGCGTCGCTTCCCGGGTTCGGCGGGGAGCTGTTTTTT.

The chain carries TRBV4-1 and TRBJ1-1, with D possibly matching TRBD1 (5 bases). The CDR3 loop spans 14 amino acids. Trimming stripped 4 bases from V and 0 bases from J, with 9 bases between. From germline, CDR1 is MGHRA and CDR2 YSYEKL. In DNA, the CDR3 is TGCGCCAGCAGCCTGACAGAAATGAACACTGAAGCTTTCTTT. The encoded protein is CASSLTEMNTEAFF.

This chain links TRBV4-2 with TRBJ2-1; 9 bases match TRBD2. Germline lookup yields CDR1 LGHNA and CDR2 YNFKEQ. This CDR3 spans 17 amino acids. The V segment lost 0 bases and the J segment 6 bases; nucleotides outside the gene matches: 9. The CDR3 DNA sequence: TGTGCCAGCAGCCAAGAGTGGCGGGGGGGCCGAGGCAATGAGCAGTTCTTC. Translation gives CASSQEWRGGRGNEQFF.

The gene calls are TRBV5-4 and TRBJ2-2; 11 bases align to TRBD2. Germline V CDR1 and CDR2: SGHNT, YYREEE (reference sequence). This CDR3 is 16 amino acids long. The J segment lost 5 bases and the V segment lost 3 bases, leaving 6 bases of the junction unmatched. CDR3 sequence: CASSSIAGGRTGELFF. DNA of the CDR3: TGTGCCAGCAGCTCTATAGCGGGAGGGAGGACCGGGGAGCTGTTTTTT. The full variable domain, in which reference TRBV5-4 and TRBJ2-2 provide the parts outside the CDR3, is ETGVTQSPTHLIKTRGQQVTLRCSSQSGHNTVSWYQQALGQGPQFIFQYYREEENGRGNFPPRFSGLQFPNYSSELNVNALELDDSALYLCASSSIAGGRTGELFFGEGSRLTVL.

V gene TRBV5-1 combines with J gene TRBJ2-7; D perhaps matches TRBD1 (6 bases). Trimming took 1 base from V and 1 from J, leaving 12 bases between them. From germline, CDR1 is SGHRS and CDR2 YFSETQ. This CDR3 has 15 amino acids. The CDR3 DNA sequence: TGCGCCAGCAGCTTGAACAGGGCGGCATCCTACGAGCAGTACTTC. It is translated as CASSLNRAASYEQYF.

The chain employs TRBV12-3 or TRBV12-4 and TRBJ1-6; D unclear. The V end was cut by 1 base, the J end by 10 bases, with 5 bases between. This CDR3 spans 12 amino acids. The DNA of the CDR3 is TGTGCCAGCAGTTTAGTCTCCTCACCCCTCCACTTT. Protein sequence: CASSLVSSPLHF.

Only a few counts were recorded for this clone. The chain employs TRBV6-1 and TRBJ2-1; D is perhaps TRBD1 (5 bases). CDR1 is MNHNS, CDR2 SASEGT, per germline. The CDR3 runs 14 residues. Trimming cost V 2 bases and J 9 bases, with 14 bases left between them. CDR3 coding DNA: TGTGCCAGCAGTGAACAGGGTATCCTTATTGAGCAGTTCTTC. It specifies CASSEQGILIEQFF.